Below, 13 T cell receptor beta chains from the same sample are listed, as sequenced in a study of glioma-infiltrating T cells after dendritic cell vaccination (TCRdb year 2016). The protocol used for the library was the immunoSEQ multiplex PCR assay. TCRdb limited this immuneACCESS table to in-frame rearrangements with V and J called. A share of clones is missing; checked studies link under half to unresolved V genes, and the rest is unexplained. For this sample the table gives tens of thousands of clones, of which more than 65% were detected only once. The ten largest clones add up to 2.1% of the sample. The specimen was blood, collected before dendritic cell vaccination. These receptors all stem from a human donor with glioblastoma.

This chain connects TRBV28 to TRBJ2-5, with D possibly matching TRBD2 (5 bases). V was cut by 3 bases and J by 3 bases, with 8 bases left in between. CDR3 size: 13 residues. Germline V gene lookup returns CDR1 MDHEN and CDR2 SYDVKM. Here the CDR3 reads CASSLVGEETQYF. The CDR3 nucleotides are TGTGCCAGCAGTTTGGTCGGGGAAGAGACCCAGTACTTC.

The table lists this clone with a few counts. The V gene is TRBV19, the J gene TRBJ1-5, with 7 bases aligning to TRBD1. Germline V gene lookup returns CDR1 LNHDA and CDR2 SQIVND (reference sequence). The CDR3 consists of 13 residues. The J segment lost 5 bases and the V segment lost 10 bases, leaving 8 bases of the junction unmatched. The DNA of the CDR3 is TGTGCCACCTCTGACAGGGAGTATCAGCCCCAGCATTTT. Translating gives CATSDREYQPQHF.

The chain uses TRBV4-2 and TRBJ1-5, with 8 bases that match TRBD1. The CDR3 extends over 14 amino acids. Unmatched junction bases numbered 6, after V lost 4 bases and J lost 7 bases. The germline V gene encodes CDR1 LGHNA and CDR2 YNFKEQ. The CDR3 reads CASSRGQALQPQHF. DNA for the CDR3: TGTGCCAGCAGCCGGGGACAGGCTCTACAGCCCCAGCATTTT.

The V gene is TRBV6-5, the J gene TRBJ2-2, with unresolved D. From germline, CDR1 is MNHEY and CDR2 SVGAGI. V was trimmed by 4 bases and J by 6 bases, leaving 18 bases between them. The CDR3 sequence is 16 residues long. The chain's CDR3 is CASSLRLSGGPGELFF. In DNA, the CDR3 is TGTGCCAGCAGTTTGCGACTGAGTGGTGGTCCCGGGGAGCTGTTTTTT.

The J gene is TRBJ1-2, the V gene TRBV6-1, with TRBD1 matching 7 bases. V shed 6 bases and J 4 bases; nucleotides not matched to a gene: 8. This CDR3 is built from 14 residues. Germline V gives CDR1 MNHNS, CDR2 SASEGT. The CDR3 nucleotides read TGTGCCAGCAGGACGACTTCAGGGGGCTATGGCTACACCTTC. This sequence encodes CASRTTSGGYGYTF.

V usage is TRBV5-6 and J usage is TRBJ1-2, with 12 bases identical to TRBD1. Germline CDR1 and CDR2: SGHDT and YYEEEE. The CDR3 totals 17 residues. The ends lost 4 bases at V and 3 bases at J; junction bases unmatched: 10. CDR3 protein: CASSQGTGGRYDYGYTF. CDR3 coding DNA: TGTGCCAGCAGCCAGGGGACAGGGGGCAGGTATGACTATGGCTACACCTTC.

The chain uses TRBV5-1 and TRBJ2-5; perhaps TRBD1 as D (6 bases). The DNA end favors TRBJ2-7, so the J call may be wrong. Looked up from germline, CDR1 is SGHRS and CDR2 is YFSETQ. The length of the CDR3 is 14 residues. CDR3 DNA sequence: TGCGCCAGCAGCGGAACAGGGTCGAACTACGAGCAGTACTTC. This codes for CASSGTGSNYEQYF.

The genes are TRBV6-1 and TRBJ1-2; 10 bases match TRBD1. The CDR3 runs to 15 residues. J was trimmed by 5 bases and V by 7 bases; bases with no gene match: 10. CDR1 MNHNS and CDR2 SASEGT come from the germline V gene. The CDR3 nucleotides are TGTGCCAGCACCTATTCCGGGACAGGGGCGTATGGCTACACCTTC. Translating gives CASTYSGTGAYGYTF.

The genes are TRBV5-1 and TRBJ1-2, with a weak D call TRBD1 (6 bases). The CDR3 is 12 residues long. V shed 2 bases and J shed 6 bases, with 8 bases lying between them. In germline, CDR1 is SGHRS, CDR2 YFSETQ. The CDR3 spells CASSLTGNGYTF. CDR3 DNA: TGCGCCAGCAGCTTAACAGGGAATGGCTACACCTTC. Complete variable domain (other parts from reference TRBV5-1 and TRBJ1-2): KAGVTQTPRYLIKTRGQQVTLSCSPISGHRSVSWYQQTPGQGLQFLFEYFSETQRNKGNFPGRFSGRQFSNSRSEMNVSTLELGDSALYLCASSLTGNGYTFGSGTRLTVV.

V gene TRBV6-1 combines with J gene TRBJ2-5; 8 bases map to TRBD2. The CDR3 consists of 18 residues. Germline lookup yields CDR1 MNHNS and CDR2 SASEGT. The V gene end was trimmed by 2 bases and the J gene end by 0 bases; junction bases not matched to a gene: 11. The CDR3 region is CASSEFSGRRWDQETQYF. The CDR3 nucleotides read TGTGCCAGCAGTGAATTCAGCGGGAGAAGGTGGGACCAAGAGACCCAGTACTTC.

The genes are TRBV10-3 and TRBJ2-7, with 7 bases identical to TRBD1. Germline values: CDR1 ENHRY, CDR2 SYGVKD. The CDR3 covers 15 residues. The CDR3 is CASSETGDSSYEQYV. CDR3 DNA: TGTGCCAGCAGTGAAACAGGGGATTCTTCCTACGAGCAGTACGTC.

The rearrangement links TRBV7-9 to TRBJ1-1, with 9 bases matching TRBD1. J lost 3 bases, V lost 3 bases, and 5 bases had no gene match. CDR3 size: 15 residues. CDR1 is SEHNR and CDR2 is FQNEAQ in the germline V gene (reference sequence). The DNA of the CDR3 is TGTGCCAGCAGCTTCTTTGACAGGGGGGACACTGAAGCTTTCTTT. It specifies CASSFFDRGDTEAFF.

The chain has TRBV6-1 and TRBJ1-1; 7 positions match TRBD1. Per germline, CDR1 MNHNS and CDR2 SASEGT. J gave up 5 bases and V 4 bases, and 13 bases lay outside the gene matches. The CDR3 consists of 16 residues. The CDR3 protein is CASSALRQGRGTEAFF. The CDR3 coding sequence is TGTGCCAGCAGTGCTCTCCGACAGGGCCGGGGGACTGAAGCTTTCTTT.